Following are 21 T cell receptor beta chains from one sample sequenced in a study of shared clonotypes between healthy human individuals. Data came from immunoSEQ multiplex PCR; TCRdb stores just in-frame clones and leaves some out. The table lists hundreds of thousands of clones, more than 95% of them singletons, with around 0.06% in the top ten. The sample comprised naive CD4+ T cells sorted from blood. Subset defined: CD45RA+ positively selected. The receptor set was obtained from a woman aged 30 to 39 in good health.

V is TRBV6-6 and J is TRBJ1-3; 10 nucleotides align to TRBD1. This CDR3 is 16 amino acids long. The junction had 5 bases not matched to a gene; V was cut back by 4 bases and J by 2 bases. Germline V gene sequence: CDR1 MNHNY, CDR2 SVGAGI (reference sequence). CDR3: CASSSSTGGPGNTIYF. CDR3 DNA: TGTGCCAGCAGTTCCTCGACAGGGGGCCCTGGAAACACCATATATTTT.

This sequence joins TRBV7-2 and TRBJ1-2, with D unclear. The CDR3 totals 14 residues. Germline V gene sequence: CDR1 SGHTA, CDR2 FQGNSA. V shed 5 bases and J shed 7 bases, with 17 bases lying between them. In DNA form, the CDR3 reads TGTGCCAGCAGCGCTCACAAATGGACGGGTGGCTACACCTTC. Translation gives CASSAHKWTGGYTF.

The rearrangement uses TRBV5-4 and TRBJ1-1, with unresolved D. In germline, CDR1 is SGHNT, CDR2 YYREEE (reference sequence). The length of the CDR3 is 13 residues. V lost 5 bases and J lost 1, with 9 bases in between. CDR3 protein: CASRIQTNTEAFF. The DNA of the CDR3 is TGTGCCAGCAGGATACAGACGAACACTGAAGCTTTCTTT.

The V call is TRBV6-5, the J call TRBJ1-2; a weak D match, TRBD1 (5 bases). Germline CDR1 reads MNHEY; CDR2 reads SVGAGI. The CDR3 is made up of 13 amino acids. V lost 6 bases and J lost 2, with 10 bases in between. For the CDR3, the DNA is TGTGCCAGCAGCTCGGGGCAAAACTATGGCTACACCTTC. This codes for CASSSGQNYGYTF.

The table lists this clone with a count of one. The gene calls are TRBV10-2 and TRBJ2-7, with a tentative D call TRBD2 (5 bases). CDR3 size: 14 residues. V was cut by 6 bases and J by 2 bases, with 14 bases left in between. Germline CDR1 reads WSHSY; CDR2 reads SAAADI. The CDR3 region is CASRDRTATYEQYF. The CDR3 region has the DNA TGCGCCAGCAGGGACCGGACTGCAACCTACGAGCAGTACTTC.

The CDR3 is CASAPGRSSTEAFF. The CDR3 DNA reads as TGCGCCAGCGCCCCAGGGAGGTCGAGCACTGAAGCTTTCTTT. J is TRBJ1-1 and V is TRBV5-1; TRBD1 is a possible D gene (5 bases). V lost 7 bases to trimming and J lost 4 bases, with 17 bases between them. Germline CDR1 is SGHRS and CDR2 is YFSETQ. The CDR3 consists of 14 residues.

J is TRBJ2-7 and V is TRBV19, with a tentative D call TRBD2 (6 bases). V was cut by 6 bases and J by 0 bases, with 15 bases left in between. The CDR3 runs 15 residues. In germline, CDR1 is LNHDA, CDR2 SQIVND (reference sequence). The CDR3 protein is CASSPPGVSSYEQYF. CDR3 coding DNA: TGTGCCAGTAGCCCCCCGGGGGTGAGCTCCTACGAGCAGTACTTC.

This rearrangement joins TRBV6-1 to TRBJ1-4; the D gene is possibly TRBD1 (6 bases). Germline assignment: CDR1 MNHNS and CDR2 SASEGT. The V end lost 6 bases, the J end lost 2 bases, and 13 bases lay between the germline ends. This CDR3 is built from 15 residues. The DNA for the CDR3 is TGTGCCAGCAGCCCAAGGGGGGGGACTAATGAAAAACTGTTTTTT. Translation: CASSPRGGTNEKLFF.

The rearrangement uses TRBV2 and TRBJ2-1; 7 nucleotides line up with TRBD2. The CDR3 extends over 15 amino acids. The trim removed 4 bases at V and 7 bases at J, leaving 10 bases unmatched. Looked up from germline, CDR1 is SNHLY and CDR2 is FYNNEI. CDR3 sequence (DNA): TGTGCCAGCAGTGTTGGGGGGGTCAAAGGGAATGAGCAGTTCTTC. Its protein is CASSVGGVKGNEQFF.

The CDR3, as DNA: TGCGCCAGCAGCCCCGGGACTAGCCTTTACAATGAGCAGTTCTTC. Translating gives CASSPGTSLYNEQFF. The chain links TRBV5-1 to TRBJ2-1; 9 bases align to TRBD2. The CDR3 runs 15 residues. Germline CDR1 reads SGHRS; CDR2 reads YFSETQ. V trimming: 4 bases; J trimming: 4 bases; junction bases outside the gene matches: 6.

The CDR3 coding sequence is TGTGCCACCAGCCGTGCCGGGACATCGACCTACGAGCAGTACTTC. This sequence encodes CATSRAGTSTYEQYF. The genes are TRBV15 and TRBJ2-7; a weak D match, TRBD1 (6 bases). The germline V gene has CDR1 LNHNV and CDR2 YYDKDF (reference sequence). This CDR3 is 15 amino acids long. V was pared by 5 bases and J by 2 bases, with 16 bases between.

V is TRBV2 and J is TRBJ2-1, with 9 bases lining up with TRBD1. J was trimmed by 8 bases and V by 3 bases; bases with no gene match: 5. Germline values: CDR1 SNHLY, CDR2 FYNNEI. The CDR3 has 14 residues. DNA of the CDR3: TGTGCCAGCAGTGATGGGGACAGGGCCCATGAGCAGTTCTTC. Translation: CASSDGDRAHEQFF.

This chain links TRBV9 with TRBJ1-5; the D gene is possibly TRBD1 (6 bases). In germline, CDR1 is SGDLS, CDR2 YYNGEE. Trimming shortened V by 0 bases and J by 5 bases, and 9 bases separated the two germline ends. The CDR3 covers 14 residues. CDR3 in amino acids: CASSVVQGHQPQHF. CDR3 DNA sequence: TGTGCCAGCAGCGTAGTTCAGGGGCATCAGCCCCAGCATTTT.

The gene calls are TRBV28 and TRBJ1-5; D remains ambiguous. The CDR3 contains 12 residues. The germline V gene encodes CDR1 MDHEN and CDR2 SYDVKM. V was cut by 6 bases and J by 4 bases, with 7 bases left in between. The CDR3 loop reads CASRRANQPQHF. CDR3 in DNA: TGTGCCAGCAGGAGGGCTAATCAGCCCCAGCATTTT.

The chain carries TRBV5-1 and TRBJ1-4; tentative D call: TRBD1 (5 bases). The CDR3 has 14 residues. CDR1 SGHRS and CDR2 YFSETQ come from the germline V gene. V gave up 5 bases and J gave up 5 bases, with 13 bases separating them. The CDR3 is CASSRDRENEKLFF. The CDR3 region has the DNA TGCGCCAGCAGTCGTGACAGAGAAAATGAAAAACTGTTTTTT. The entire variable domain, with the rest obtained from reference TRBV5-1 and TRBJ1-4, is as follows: KAGVTQTPRYLIKTRGQQVTLSCSPISGHRSVSWYQQTPGQGLQFLFEYFSETQRNKGNFPGRFSGRQFSNSRSEMNVSTLELGDSALYLCASSRDRENEKLFFGSGTQLSVL.

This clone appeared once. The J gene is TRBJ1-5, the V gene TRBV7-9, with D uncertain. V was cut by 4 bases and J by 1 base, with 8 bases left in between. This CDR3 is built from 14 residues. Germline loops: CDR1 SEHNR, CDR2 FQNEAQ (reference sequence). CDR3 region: CASSYDTSNQPQHF. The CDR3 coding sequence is TGTGCCAGCAGCTATGACACAAGCAATCAGCCCCAGCATTTT.

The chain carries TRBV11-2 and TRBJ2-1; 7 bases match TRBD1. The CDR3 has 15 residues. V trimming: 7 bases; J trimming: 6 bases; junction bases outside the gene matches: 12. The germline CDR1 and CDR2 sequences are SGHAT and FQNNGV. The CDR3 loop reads CASNAAGTVGNEQFF. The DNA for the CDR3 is TGTGCCAGCAACGCAGCCGGGACAGTTGGCAATGAGCAGTTCTTC.

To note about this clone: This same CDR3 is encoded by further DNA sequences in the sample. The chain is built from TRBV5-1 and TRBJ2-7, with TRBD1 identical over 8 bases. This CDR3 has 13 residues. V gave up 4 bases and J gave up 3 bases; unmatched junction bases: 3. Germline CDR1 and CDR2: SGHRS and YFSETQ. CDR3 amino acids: CASSPDRGYEQYF. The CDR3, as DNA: TGCGCCAGCAGCCCAGACAGGGGCTACGAGCAGTACTTC.

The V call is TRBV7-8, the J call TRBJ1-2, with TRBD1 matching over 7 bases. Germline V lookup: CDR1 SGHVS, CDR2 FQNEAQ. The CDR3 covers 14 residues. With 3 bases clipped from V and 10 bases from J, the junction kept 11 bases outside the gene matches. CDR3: CASSFRRDRRYYTF. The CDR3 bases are TGTGCCAGCAGCTTTCGAAGGGACAGACGGTACTACACCTTC.

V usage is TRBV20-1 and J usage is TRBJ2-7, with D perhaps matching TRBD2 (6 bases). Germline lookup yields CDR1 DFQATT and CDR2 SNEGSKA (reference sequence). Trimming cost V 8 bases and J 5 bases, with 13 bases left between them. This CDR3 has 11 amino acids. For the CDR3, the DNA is TGCAGTCCACGGGGAGGTAACGAGCAGTACTTC. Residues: CSPRGGNEQYF.

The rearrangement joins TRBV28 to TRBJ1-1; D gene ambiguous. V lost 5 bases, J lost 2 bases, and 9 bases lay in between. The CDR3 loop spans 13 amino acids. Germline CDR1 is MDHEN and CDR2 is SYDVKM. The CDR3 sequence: CASSPRHNTEAFF. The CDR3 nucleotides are TGTGCCAGCAGTCCCCGACACAACACTGAAGCTTTCTTT.